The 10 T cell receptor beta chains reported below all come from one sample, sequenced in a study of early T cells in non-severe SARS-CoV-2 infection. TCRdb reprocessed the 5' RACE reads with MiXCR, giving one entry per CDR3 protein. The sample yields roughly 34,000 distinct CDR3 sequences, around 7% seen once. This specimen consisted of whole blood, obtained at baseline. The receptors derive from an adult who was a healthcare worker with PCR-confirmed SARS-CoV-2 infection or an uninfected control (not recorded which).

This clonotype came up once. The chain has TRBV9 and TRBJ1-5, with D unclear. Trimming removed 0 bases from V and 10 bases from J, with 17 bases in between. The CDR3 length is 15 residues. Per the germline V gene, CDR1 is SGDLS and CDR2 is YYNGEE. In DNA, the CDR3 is TGTGCCAGCAGCGTAGACGACACCCCTCGTGTACCCCAGCATTTT. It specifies CASSVDDTPRVPQHF. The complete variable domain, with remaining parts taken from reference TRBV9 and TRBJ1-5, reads DSGVTQTPKHLITATGQRVTLRCSPRSGDLSVYWYQQSLDQGLQFLIQYYNGEERAKGNILERFSAQQFPDLHSELNLSSLELGDSALYFCASSVDDTPRVPQHFGDGTRLSIL.

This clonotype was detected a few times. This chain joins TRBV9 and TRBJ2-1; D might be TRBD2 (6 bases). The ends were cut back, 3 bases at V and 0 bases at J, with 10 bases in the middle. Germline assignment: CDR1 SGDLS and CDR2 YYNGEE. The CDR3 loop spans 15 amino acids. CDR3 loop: CASSALGGSYNEQFF. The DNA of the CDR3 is TGTGCCAGCAGCGCTCTGGGGGGCTCCTACAATGAGCAGTTCTTC.

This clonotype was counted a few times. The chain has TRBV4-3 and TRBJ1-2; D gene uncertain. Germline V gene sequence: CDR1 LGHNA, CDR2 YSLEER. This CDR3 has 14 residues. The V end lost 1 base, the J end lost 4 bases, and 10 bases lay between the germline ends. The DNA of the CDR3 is TGCGCCAGCAGCCAAGCCACAGAGATCTATGGCTACACCTTC. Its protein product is CASSQATEIYGYTF.

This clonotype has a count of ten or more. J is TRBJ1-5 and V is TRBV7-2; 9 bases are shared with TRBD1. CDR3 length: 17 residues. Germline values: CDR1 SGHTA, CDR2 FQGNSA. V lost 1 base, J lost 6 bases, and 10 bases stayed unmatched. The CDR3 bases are TGTGCCAGCAGCTTAGGGGTCGGGACAGGGTATGGTCAGCCCCAGCATTTT. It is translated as CASSLGVGTGYGQPQHF.

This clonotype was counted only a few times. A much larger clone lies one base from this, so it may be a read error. The CDR3, as DNA: TGTGTCAGCAACCCTAGCGGGAGGATAGATACGCAGTATTTT. As protein: CVSNPSGRIDTQYF. The chain recombines TRBV2 with TRBJ2-3, with TRBD2 matching 11 bases. CDR3 length: 14 residues. From germline, CDR1 is SNHLY and CDR2 FYNNEI.

In DNA form, the CDR3 reads TGCGCCAGCAGCCAAGGGATGGGGGGCGGCTACGAGCAGTACTTC. Translated, it gives CASSQGMGGGYEQYF. This sequence joins TRBV4-3 and TRBJ2-7; perhaps D is TRBD1 or TRBD2 (6 bases each). The germline gives CDR1 LGHNA, CDR2 YSLEER. The CDR3 contains 15 residues. Trimming shortened V by 1 base and J by 3 bases, and 13 bases separated the two germline ends.

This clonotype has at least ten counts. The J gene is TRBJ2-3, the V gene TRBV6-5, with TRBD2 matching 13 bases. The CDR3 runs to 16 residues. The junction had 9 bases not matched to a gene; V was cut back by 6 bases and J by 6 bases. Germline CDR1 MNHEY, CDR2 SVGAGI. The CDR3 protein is CASRPGLAGVADTQYF. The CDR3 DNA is TGTGCCAGCAGACCTGGACTAGCGGGAGTGGCGGATACGCAGTATTTT.

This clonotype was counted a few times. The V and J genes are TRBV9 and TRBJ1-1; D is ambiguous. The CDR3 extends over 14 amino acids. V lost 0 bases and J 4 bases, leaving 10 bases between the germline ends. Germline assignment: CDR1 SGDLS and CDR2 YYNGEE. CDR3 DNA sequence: TGTGCCAGCAGCGTAGGTGGATTGGGCACTGAAGCTTTCTTT. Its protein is CASSVGGLGTEAFF.

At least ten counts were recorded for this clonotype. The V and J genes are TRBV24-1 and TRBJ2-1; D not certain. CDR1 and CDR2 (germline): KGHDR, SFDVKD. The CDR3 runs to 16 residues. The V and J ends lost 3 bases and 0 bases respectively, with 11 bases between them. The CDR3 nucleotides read TGTGCCACCAGTGATCCTACTGGAAGCTCCTACAATGAGCAGTTCTTC. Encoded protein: CATSDPTGSSYNEQFF.

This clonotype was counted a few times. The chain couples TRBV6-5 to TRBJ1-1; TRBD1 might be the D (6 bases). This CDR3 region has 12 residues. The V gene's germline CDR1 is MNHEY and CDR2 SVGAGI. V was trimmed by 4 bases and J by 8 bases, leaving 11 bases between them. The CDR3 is CASSSPGTEAFF. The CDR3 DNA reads TGTGCCAGCAGTTCGCCCGGGACAGAAGCTTTCTTT.